This T cell receptor (beta chain) is drawn from a study of graft-versus-host responses after intestinal transplantation. The wider study: As for transplant type, recipients had multivisceral, liver-intestinal, or isolated intestinal grafts. Following induction with anti-thymocyte globulin, all recipients were given tacrolimus and steroids for about 3 years.

The germline V and J ends were trimmed by 8 bases and 2 bases, with 21 bases remaining between them. The length of the CDR3 is 16 residues. CDR1 and CDR2 (germline): SNHLY, FYNNEI. Clones were sequenced by immunoSEQ multiplex PCR, and TCRdb holds only the in-frame ones, with some missing. The table records some 96,000 clones, approximately 92% of them present only once. The chain employs TRBV2 and TRBJ1-2; weak D call: TRBD1 (6 bases). The sample here was PBMCs, taken 453 days after intestinal transplant. This receptor was taken from a human patient who received an intestinal transplant, so some T cells may come from the graft donor. The CDR3 nucleotides are TGTGCCAGCTCCCTGGGGACGGGGGCGCAGAACTATGGCTACACCTTC. Translated: CASSLGTGAQNYGYTF.